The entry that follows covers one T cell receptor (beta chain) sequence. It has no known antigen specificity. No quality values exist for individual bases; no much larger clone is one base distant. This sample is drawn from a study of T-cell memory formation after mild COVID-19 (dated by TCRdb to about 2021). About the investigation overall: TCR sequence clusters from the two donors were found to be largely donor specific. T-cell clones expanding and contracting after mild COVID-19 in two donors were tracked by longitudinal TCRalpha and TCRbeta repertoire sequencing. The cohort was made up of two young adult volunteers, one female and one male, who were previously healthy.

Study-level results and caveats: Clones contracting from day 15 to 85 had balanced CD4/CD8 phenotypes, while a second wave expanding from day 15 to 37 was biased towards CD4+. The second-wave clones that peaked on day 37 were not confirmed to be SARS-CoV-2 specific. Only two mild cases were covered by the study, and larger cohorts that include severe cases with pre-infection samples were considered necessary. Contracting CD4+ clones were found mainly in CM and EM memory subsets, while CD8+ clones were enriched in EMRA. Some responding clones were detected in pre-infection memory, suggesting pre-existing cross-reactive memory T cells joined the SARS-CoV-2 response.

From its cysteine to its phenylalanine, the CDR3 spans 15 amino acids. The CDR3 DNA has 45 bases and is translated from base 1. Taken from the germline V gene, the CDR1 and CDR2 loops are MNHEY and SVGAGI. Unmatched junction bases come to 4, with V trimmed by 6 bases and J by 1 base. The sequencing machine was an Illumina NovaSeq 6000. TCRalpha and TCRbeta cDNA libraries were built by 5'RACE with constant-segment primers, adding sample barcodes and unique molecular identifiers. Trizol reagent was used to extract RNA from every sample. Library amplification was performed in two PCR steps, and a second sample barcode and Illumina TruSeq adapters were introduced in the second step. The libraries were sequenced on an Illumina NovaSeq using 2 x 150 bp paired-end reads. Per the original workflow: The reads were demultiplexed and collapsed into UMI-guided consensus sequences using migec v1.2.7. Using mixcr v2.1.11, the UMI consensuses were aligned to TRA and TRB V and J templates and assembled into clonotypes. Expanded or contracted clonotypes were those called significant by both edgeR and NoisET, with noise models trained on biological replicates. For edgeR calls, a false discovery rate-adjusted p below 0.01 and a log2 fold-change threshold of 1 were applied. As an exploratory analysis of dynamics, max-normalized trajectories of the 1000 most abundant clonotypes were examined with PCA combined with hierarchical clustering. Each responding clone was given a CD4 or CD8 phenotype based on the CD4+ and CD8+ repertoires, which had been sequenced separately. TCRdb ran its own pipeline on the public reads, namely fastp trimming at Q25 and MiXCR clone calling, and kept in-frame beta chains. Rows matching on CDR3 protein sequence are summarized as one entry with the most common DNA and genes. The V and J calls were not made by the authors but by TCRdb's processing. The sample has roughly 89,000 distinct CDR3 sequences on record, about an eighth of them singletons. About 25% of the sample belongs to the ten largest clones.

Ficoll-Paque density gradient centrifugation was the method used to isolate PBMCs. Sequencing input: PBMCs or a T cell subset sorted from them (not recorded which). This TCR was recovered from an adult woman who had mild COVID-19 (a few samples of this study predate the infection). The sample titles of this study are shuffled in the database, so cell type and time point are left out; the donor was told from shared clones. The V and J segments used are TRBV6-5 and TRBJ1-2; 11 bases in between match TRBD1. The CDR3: CASRDRGLLNYGYTF. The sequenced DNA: TGTGCCAGCAGGGACAGGGGGCTTCTTAACTATGGCTACACCTTC.